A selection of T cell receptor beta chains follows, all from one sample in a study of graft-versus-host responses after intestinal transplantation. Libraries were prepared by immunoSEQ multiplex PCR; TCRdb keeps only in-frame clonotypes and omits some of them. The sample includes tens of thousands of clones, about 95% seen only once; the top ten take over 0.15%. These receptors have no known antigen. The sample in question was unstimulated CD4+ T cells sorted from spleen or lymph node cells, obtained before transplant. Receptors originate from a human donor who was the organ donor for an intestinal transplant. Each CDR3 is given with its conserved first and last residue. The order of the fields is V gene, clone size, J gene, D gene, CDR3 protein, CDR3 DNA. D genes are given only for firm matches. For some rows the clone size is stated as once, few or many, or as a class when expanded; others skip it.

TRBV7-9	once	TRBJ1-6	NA	CASSQLGRSPLHF	TGTGCCAGCAGCCAACTCGGGAGGTCACCCCTCCACTTT
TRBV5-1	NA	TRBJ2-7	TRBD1	CASSPGGTYEQYF	TGCGCCAGCAGCCCAGGGGGTACCTACGAGCAGTACTTC
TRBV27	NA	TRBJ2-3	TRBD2	CASSLYLAGGPRGTQYF	TGTGCCAGCAGTTTATATCTAGCGGGGGGCCCGAGGGGTACGCAGTATTTT
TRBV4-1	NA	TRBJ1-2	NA	CASSQDPFYGYTF	TGCGCCAGCAGCCAAGACCCGTTCTATGGCTACACCTTC
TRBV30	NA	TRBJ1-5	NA	CAWSGGNSNQPQHF	TGTGCCTGGAGCGGCGGTAATAGCAATCAGCCCCAGCATTTT
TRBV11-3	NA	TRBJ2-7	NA	CASSLGAGPNEQYF	TGTGCCAGCAGCTTAGGCGCCGGGCCGAACGAGCAGTACTTC
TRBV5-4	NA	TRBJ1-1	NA	CASSPRSGTPNTEAFF	TGTGCCAGCAGCCCTCGATCTGGGACCCCGAACACTGAAGCTTTCTTT
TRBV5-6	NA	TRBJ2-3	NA	CASSFTARVADTQYF	TGTGCCAGCAGCTTCACCGCCCGGGTGGCAGATACGCAGTATTTT
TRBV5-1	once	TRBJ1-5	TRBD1	CASSPGQGQPQHF	TGCGCCAGCAGCCCGGGACAGGGGCAGCCCCAGCATTTT
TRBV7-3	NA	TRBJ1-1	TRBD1	CASRLGPGQHTEAFF	TGTGCCAGCAGGCTCGGGCCGGGACAGCACACTGAAGCTTTCTTT
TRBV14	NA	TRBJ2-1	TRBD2	CASSQSGATYNEQFF	TGTGCCAGCAGCCAAAGCGGGGCTACCTACAATGAGCAGTTCTTC
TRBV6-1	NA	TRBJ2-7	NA	CASMRGYYEQYF	TGTGCCAGCATGAGGGGTTACTACGAGCAGTACTTC